This T cell receptor (beta chain) is drawn from a study of T-cell memory formation after mild COVID-19. TCRdb re-called the 5' RACE reads through MiXCR, storing one row per CDR3 protein. The sample has 90,000 to 120,000 distinct CDR3 sequences, approximately 15% seen once. Per the germline V gene, CDR1 is SGHVS and CDR2 is FNYEAQ. The V end lost 2 bases, the J end lost 0 bases, and 8 bases lay between the germline ends. The CDR3 is made up of 15 amino acids. Only a few counts were recorded for this clonotype. The sequenced sample was PBMCs or a T cell subset sorted from them (not recorded which). The chain carries TRBV7-6 and TRBJ2-1, with unresolved D. The TCR comes from a man aged 18-30 years who had mild COVID-19 (a few samples of this study predate the infection). Cell type and time point are not known. The CDR3 nucleotides are TGTGCCAGCAGCTTACCCGCCCTCTCCTACAATGAGCAGTTCTTC. Translation: CASSLPALSYNEQFF.